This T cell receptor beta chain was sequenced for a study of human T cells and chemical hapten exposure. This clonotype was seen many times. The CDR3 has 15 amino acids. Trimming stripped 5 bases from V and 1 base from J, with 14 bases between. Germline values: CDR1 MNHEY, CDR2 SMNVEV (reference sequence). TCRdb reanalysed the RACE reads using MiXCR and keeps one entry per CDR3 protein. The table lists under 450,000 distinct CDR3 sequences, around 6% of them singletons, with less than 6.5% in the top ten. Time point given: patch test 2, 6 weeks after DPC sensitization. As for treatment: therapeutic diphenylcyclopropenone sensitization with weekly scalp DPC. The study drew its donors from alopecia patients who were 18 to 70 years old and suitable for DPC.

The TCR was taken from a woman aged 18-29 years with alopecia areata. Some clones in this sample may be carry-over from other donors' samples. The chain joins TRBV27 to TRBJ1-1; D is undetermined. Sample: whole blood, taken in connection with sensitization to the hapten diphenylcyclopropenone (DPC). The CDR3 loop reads CASSPVARRNTEAFF. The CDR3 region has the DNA TGTGCCAGCAGTCCGGTGGCCAGGAGGAACACTGAAGCTTTCTTT.